The text below deals with one TCR beta chain. This clone was counted once. Its antigen is currently not known. No base-level quality is on record; no much larger clone is a single base apart. The immunoSEQ Assay, a bias-controlled multiplex PCR, was used to amplify TCRbeta CDR3 regions from genomic DNA. The published analysis was carried out like this. Nucleated cell counts per sample were estimated from amplification of reference gene primers within the assay. To quantify the absolute abundance of each unique TCRbeta CDR3 rearrangement, sequence reads were collapsed and filtered. For each sample, productive Simpson clonality was calculated as the square root of Simpson's diversity index over productive rearrangements. In TCRdb, the immuneACCESS table is reduced to in-frame sequences with V and J assigned. These tables do not hold every clone; where another copy was compared, an unresolved V gene accounts for under half, and the others remain unexplained. V and J calls and clone size are copied from that table; D and trimming were computed from the DNA. The sample contains roughly 250,000 clones, around 82% of them found a single time. The top ten hold 4% to 6% of the sample.

The germline V gene (reference sequence) sets CDR1 to LNHDA and CDR2 to SQIVND. CDR3 length: 13 amino acids, cysteine to phenylalanine. This entry keeps only the CDR3 DNA: 39 bases, framed from base 1. V drops 6 bases and J drops 3 bases, leaving 12 bases in between. Whole blood was collected in K2EDTA tubes by collaborating institutions according to the institutions' own protocols. For TCRbeta analysis, collaborators shipped samples in one of three forms: frozen whole blood, isolated PBMCs, or DNA extracted from either of those sample types. This entry belongs to a study of blood T cell repertoires in COVID-19 (dated by TCRdb to between 2020 and 2021). Context from the whole study: Samples from collaborators originated in the United States, Italy and Spain and spanned both the acute and convalescent phases of COVID-19. The prospective study material was composed of cDNA or gDNA derived from T cells, B-cell-depleted T cells, or PBMCs. Subjects who had been exposed to COVID-19, were actively infected with it, or had recovered from it provided the deeply sampled blood TCRbeta repertoires that made up the dataset. A freely available public database, intended as a resource for researchers studying the immune response to SARS-CoV-2, is where the repertoires were released. The samples were drawn from the first 160 participants of the ongoing ImmuneRACE study and from 1,254 subjects provided by 6 global collaborators. A de-identified subject ID, COVID-19 status, age in years and sex were almost always included in the sample metadata. Where available, HLA class I and class II types were obtained from metadata supplied by the sample provider rather than from assay-based typing.

On the study overall, not on this receptor specifically: The quantity of clinical and demographic metadata differed by source and by participant and was supplied without curation.

The sample consisted of peripheral blood. The chain couples TRBV19 to TRBJ2-7, with TRBD2 as a weak D call on 6 bases. The receptor was derived from a woman older than 75 with active or convalescent COVID-19. This receptor carries the CDR3 CASRAGTYYEQYF. The DNA sequence follows: TGTGCCAGTAGGGCCGGGACTTACTACGAGCAGTACTTC.